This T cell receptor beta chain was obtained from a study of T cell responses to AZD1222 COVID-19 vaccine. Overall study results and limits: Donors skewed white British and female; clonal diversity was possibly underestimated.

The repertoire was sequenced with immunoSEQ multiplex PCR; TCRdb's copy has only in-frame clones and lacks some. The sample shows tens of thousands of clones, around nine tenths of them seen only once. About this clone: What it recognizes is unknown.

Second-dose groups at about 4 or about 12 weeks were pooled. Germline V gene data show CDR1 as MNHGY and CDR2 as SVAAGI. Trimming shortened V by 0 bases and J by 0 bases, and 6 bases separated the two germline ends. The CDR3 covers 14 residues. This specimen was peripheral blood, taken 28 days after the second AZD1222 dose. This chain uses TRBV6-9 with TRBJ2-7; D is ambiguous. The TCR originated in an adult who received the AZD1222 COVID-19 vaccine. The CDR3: CASSYSTYSYEQYF. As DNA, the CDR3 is TGTGCCAGCAGTTATTCGACCTACTCCTACGAGCAGTACTTC.